These 12 T cell receptor beta chains were all obtained from the same sample, sequenced in a study of low-dose radiotherapy and immunotherapy resistance in tumors. Stated time point: after trial treatment. Treatment meaning: LDRT plus nivolumab, ipilimumab, low-dose cyclophosphamide and aspirin (RACIN trial). It was with a constant-region primer and a V-primer adapter that TCRs were amplified over around 18 PCR cycles. TCRdb itself ran the reads through MiXCR, one entry per CDR3 protein. The sample lists some 52,000 distinct CDR3 sequences; around 35% were seen once. This specimen was PBMCs, taken after low-dose radiotherapy plus immunotherapy. The receptors were gathered from a male donor with rectosigmoid adenocarcinoma.

Note on this clonotype: A far larger clone is one base from this, pointing to a likely read error. The chain employs TRBV6-4 and TRBJ1-1, with D uncertain. This CDR3 is built from 13 residues. Germline V gene lookup returns CDR1 MRHNA and CDR2 SNTAGT. The V end was cut by 5 bases, the J end by 1 base, with 8 bases between. CDR3: CASSFTGNTEAFF. In nucleotides, the CDR3 is TGTGCCAGCAGTTTTACTGGGAACACTGAAGCTTTCTTT.

The gene calls are TRBV11-2 and TRBJ2-7; weak D call: TRBD1 (5 bases). In germline, CDR1 is SGHAT, CDR2 FQNNGV. The germline V and J ends were trimmed by 5 bases and 0 bases, with 17 bases remaining between them. This CDR3 has 16 amino acids. CDR3 protein: CASSALTGFSSYEQYF. CDR3 nucleotides: TGTGCCAGCAGCGCCCTTACAGGATTCAGCTCCTACGAGCAGTACTTC.

This clonotype has just a few counts. This rearrangement joins TRBV6-2 or TRBV6-3 to TRBJ1-3, with D maybe TRBD1 (5 bases). The length of the CDR3 is 17 residues. V was cut by 6 bases and J by 2 bases, with 20 bases left in between. Germline lookup yields CDR1 MNHEY and CDR2 SVGEGT. The DNA for the CDR3 is TGTGCCAGCAGACGCGCCCCACAGGAGCCTGCTGGAAACACCATATATTTT. The encoded protein is CASRRAPQEPAGNTIYF.

This clonotype has at least ten counts. The chain employs TRBV28 and TRBJ2-3; no clear D. CDR3 length: 12 amino acids. Germline lookup yields CDR1 MDHEN and CDR2 SYDVKM. The V and J ends lost 6 bases and 3 bases respectively, with 7 bases between them. The CDR3 sequence: CASSLLTDTQYF. CDR3 in DNA: TGTGCCAGCAGCTTGCTGACAGATACGCAGTATTTT.

The CDR3 region is CASSLSPADPSYEQYF. CDR3 in DNA: TGTGCCAGCAGTTTATCCCCAGCAGATCCCTCCTACGAGCAGTACTTC. The chain couples TRBV27 to TRBJ2-7; D gene ambiguous. Germline V gene lookup returns CDR1 MNHEY and CDR2 SMNVEV (reference sequence). With 0 bases removed from V and 0 bases from J, the gap between germline ends came to 12 bases. This CDR3 spans 16 amino acids.

This chain uses TRBV28 with TRBJ2-7; no firm D call. This CDR3 has 15 residues. Germline values: CDR1 MDHEN, CDR2 SYDVKM. V was shortened by 1 base and J by 0 bases, with 10 bases between the two germline ends. The CDR3 DNA is TGTGCCAGCAGTTTATTGCGCCGGAGCTCCTACGAGCAGTACTTC. Its protein product is CASSLLRRSSYEQYF.

The CDR3 DNA reads TGTGCCAGCAGCTTAGTTCTAGGGGCCACTGAAGCTTTCTTT. Translation gives CASSLVLGATEAFF. The J gene is TRBJ1-1, the V gene TRBV7-2, with a tentative D call TRBD1 (5 bases). V dropped 1 base and J dropped 4 bases, with 10 bases sitting between them. Germline assignment: CDR1 SGHTA and CDR2 FQGNSA. This CDR3 has 14 residues.

V gene TRBV29-1 combines with J gene TRBJ2-1; 10 bases fit TRBD2. Germline V gene sequence: CDR1 SQVTM, CDR2 ANQGSEA. Losses at the gene ends were 6 bases for V and 2 bases for J; bases not matched to a gene: 7. The CDR3 has 15 residues. In DNA, the CDR3 is TGCAGCGTGTCACTTGGACTAGCGGCCTACAATGAGCAGTTCTTC. Translation gives CSVSLGLAAYNEQFF.

This clonotype was recorded at least ten times. V and J are TRBV28 and TRBJ2-7; 10 bases are a match to TRBD1. The CDR3 has 15 residues. After removal of 1 base from V and 7 bases from J, the junction contained 7 bases not matched to a gene. The germline CDR1 and CDR2 sequences are MDHEN and SYDVKM. Here the CDR3 DNA reads TGTGCCAGCAGTTTATTGACAGGGGGCCGCCTGGAGCAGTACTTC. This gives the protein CASSLLTGGRLEQYF. The complete variable domain, with remaining parts taken from reference TRBV28 and TRBJ2-7, reads DVKVTQSSRYLVKRTGEKVFLECVQDMDHENMFWYRQDPGLGLRLIYFSYDVKMKEKGDIPEGYSVSREKKERFSLILESASTNQTSMYLCASSLLTGGRLEQYFGPGTRLTVT.

In this sample, this clonotype turned up many times. This chain uses TRBV24-1 with TRBJ1-5, with TRBD1 matching 9 bases. Trimming at V came to 2 bases and at J to 6 bases, leaving 10 bases not matched to a gene. Germline CDR1 is KGHDR and CDR2 is SFDVKD. The CDR3 is 17 residues long. CDR3 DNA sequence: TGTGCCACCAGTGATTGGGAGGGACAGGGCGGCAGTCAGCCCCAGCATTTT. Translated: CATSDWEGQGGSQPQHF.

The chain combines TRBV7-6 with TRBJ1-3; tentative D call: TRBD1 (6 bases). CDR3 length: 15 residues. CDR1 and CDR2 (germline): SGHVS, FNYEAQ. Trimming shortened V by 5 bases and J by 0 bases, and 11 bases separated the two germline ends. CDR3 DNA: TGTGCCAGCAGCCTTACAGGGTCCTCTGGAAACACCATATATTTT. It yields the protein CASSLTGSSGNTIYF.

This clonotype showed up many times. The rearrangement uses TRBV29-1 and TRBJ1-4; D not certain. The CDR3 totals 13 residues. Trimming removed 0 bases from V and 3 bases from J, with 5 bases in between. Germline CDR1 SQVTM, CDR2 ANQGSEA. The CDR3 sequence: CSVEDVSNEKLFF. In nucleotides, the CDR3 is TGCAGCGTTGAAGACGTATCTAATGAAAAACTGTTTTTT.